The 14 T cell receptor beta chains below all came from one sample that was sequenced in a study of T cell responses to AZD1222 COVID-19 vaccine. Using immunoSEQ multiplex PCR, the repertoire was profiled, and TCRdb retains in-frame clones only, with some absent. The sample lists about 150,000 clones; roughly nine tenths were seen once. The sequencing used peripheral blood, collected after recovery from COVID-19. Receptor source: an adult who had recovered from COVID-19.

The chain has TRBV7-9 and TRBJ2-7; unclear D gene. Germline-derived CDR1 and CDR2 are SEHNR and FQNEAQ (reference sequence). The CDR3 is 19 amino acids. V was shortened by 3 bases and J by 5 bases, with 29 bases between the two germline ends. The CDR3 loop is CASSLAPAATSLYGDEQYF. CDR3 bases: TGTGCCAGCAGCTTGGCCCCGGCAGCGACTTCTCTCTATGGCGACGAGCAGTACTTC.

This sequence joins TRBV4-3 and TRBJ2-7; D tentatively reads TRBD1 or TRBD2 (5 bases each). This CDR3 is 15 amino acids long. V was clipped by 4 bases and J by 0 bases, with 13 bases between them. Germline V lookup: CDR1 LGHNA, CDR2 YSLEER. This CDR3 is CASSRVRDGSYEQYF. The DNA of the CDR3 is TGCGCCAGCAGCCGCGTCCGGGACGGCTCCTACGAGCAGTACTTC.

The chain links TRBV27 to TRBJ2-5; D might be TRBD1 or TRBD2, each matching 7 bases. Per the germline V gene, CDR1 is MNHEY and CDR2 is SMNVEV (reference sequence). Between the trimmed V and J ends, which lost 8 bases and 9 bases, there was a span of 19 bases. The length of the CDR3 is 13 residues. The CDR3: CASQQGRALPQYF. Written as DNA, the CDR3 is TGTGCCAGCCAACAGGGGAGGGCCCTTCCCCAGTACTTC.

The chain is built from TRBV4-1 and TRBJ2-1; TRBD1 matches 7 bases. V lost 0 bases and J lost 6; bases outside the gene matches: 5. The CDR3 totals 15 residues. Germline V gives CDR1 MGHRA, CDR2 YSYEKL. CDR3 DNA sequence: TGCGCCAGCAGCCAAGAGTTGACAGGGCGCAATGAGCAGTTCTTC. The encoded protein is CASSQELTGRNEQFF.

This clone was seen once. The gene calls are TRBV3-1 (or the pseudogene TRBV3-2) and TRBJ1-2; TRBD1 aligns across 7 bases. Germline V CDR1 and CDR2: LGHDT, YNNKEL (reference sequence). This CDR3 is built from 12 residues. V gave up 4 bases and J gave up 8 bases; unmatched junction bases: 4. The CDR3 DNA reads as TGTGCCAGCAGCCCCTGGACAGGCGGCTACACCTTC. It specifies CASSPWTGGYTF.

The rearrangement links TRBV7-3 to TRBJ1-2; D not resolved. The CDR3 loop spans 13 amino acids. The V and J ends lost 5 bases and 5 bases respectively, with 12 bases between them. The germline V gene encodes CDR1 SGHTA and CDR2 FQGTGA. CDR3 nucleotide sequence: TGTGCCAGCAGCCCCGGAAACGGGTATGGCTACACCTTC. This codes for CASSPGNGYGYTF.

This chain joins TRBV7-8 and TRBJ1-2; possible D gene TRBD1, 6 bases. V lost 5 bases, J lost 7 bases, and 23 bases lay in between. In germline, CDR1 is SGHVS, CDR2 FQNEAQ. This CDR3 comprises 16 residues. The CDR3 is CASSGHRVPSYSGYTF. Written as DNA, the CDR3 is TGTGCCAGCAGCGGACACAGGGTCCCGAGTTATAGTGGCTACACCTTC.

The chain is built from TRBV28 and TRBJ2-7; D call uncertain. The CDR3 totals 12 residues. CDR1 and CDR2 from the germline V gene are MDHEN and SYDVKM. V was shortened by 6 bases and J by 8 bases, with 14 bases between the two germline ends. CDR3: CASSPRVAQQYF. DNA of the CDR3: TGTGCCAGCAGCCCTCGGGTGGCGCAGCAGTACTTC.

The J gene is TRBJ2-5, the V gene TRBV7-3; D is uncertain. V shed 3 bases and J shed 0 bases, with 11 bases lying between them. The CDR3 is 15 residues long. Germline CDR1 reads SGHTA; CDR2 reads FQGTGA. CDR3 DNA sequence: TGTGCCAGCAGCTTGGGGTACAGCAACCAAGAGACCCAGTACTTC. It translates to CASSLGYSNQETQYF.

The chain has TRBV29-1 and TRBJ1-2; possible D gene TRBD1, 6 bases. The CDR3 extends over 13 amino acids. Germline CDR1 reads SQVTM; CDR2 reads ANQGSEA. Deletions cut 6 bases from V and 0 bases from J, with 11 bases between. The CDR3 loop is CSVDRRTNYGYTF. In DNA, the CDR3 is TGCAGCGTCGACAGGAGGACTAACTATGGCTACACCTTC.

This clone was detected once. The chain uses TRBV15 and TRBJ1-2; possibly TRBD1 for D (5 bases). This CDR3 is built from 19 residues. Between the trimmed V and J ends, which lost 0 bases and 0 bases, there was a span of 20 bases. Looked up from germline, CDR1 is LNHNV and CDR2 is YYDKDF (reference sequence). DNA of the CDR3: TGTGCCACCAGCAGAGATCGGGGGGGAGGGCTCGGAGCTAACTATGGCTACACCTTC. As protein: CATSRDRGGGLGANYGYTF.

The table lists this clone with a few counts. This chain connects TRBV18 to TRBJ1-2, with TRBD1 identical over 7 bases. The CDR3 is 15 residues long. Unmatched junction bases numbered 3, after V lost 2 bases and J lost 0 bases. CDR1 is KGHSH, CDR2 LQKENI, per germline. The CDR3 nucleotides are TGTGCCAGCTCACCAGTGACAGGGCCTAACTATGGCTACACCTTC. This translates into CASSPVTGPNYGYTF.

The CDR3 DNA reads as TGCGCCAGCAGCTTCCTGGGCCCAGGGAGCAATCAGCCCCAGCATTTT. This encodes CASSFLGPGSNQPQHF. This chain links TRBV5-1 with TRBJ1-5; TRBD1 might be the D (5 bases). Trimming stripped 2 bases from V and 1 base from J, with 13 bases between. The V gene's germline CDR1 is SGHRS and CDR2 YFSETQ. The CDR3 loop spans 16 amino acids.

This clone was seen a single time. V gene TRBV7-9 combines with J gene TRBJ2-1, with D unresolved. Germline CDR1 reads SEHNR; CDR2 reads FQNEAQ (reference sequence). The V end lost 5 bases, the J end lost 10 bases, and 15 bases lay between the germline ends. The CDR3 has 13 amino acids. The CDR3 region is CASSPPTAWEQFF. Written as DNA, the CDR3 is TGTGCCAGCAGCCCGCCTACAGCATGGGAGCAGTTCTTC.